The 24 T cell receptor beta chains given below trace back to one sample, sequenced in a study of OX40 agonist ivuxolimab in advanced cancers. Library preparation used the immunoSEQ multiplex PCR assay. TCRdb stores this immuneACCESS table with in-frame sequences only. Part of the clones is absent; in the studies checked, under half of the shortfall reflects unresolved V genes, and no reason is known for the rest. The sample has tens of thousands of clones on record, roughly 86% of them singletons. The leading ten clones occupy around 0.99% of the sample. Sequencing was performed on CD4+ or CD8+ T cells sorted from blood, taken in a trial of the OX40 agonist ivuxolimab. The receptor set was obtained from an adult with an advanced solid tumor such as melanoma, head and neck, liver or kidney cancer.

Remarks on this clone: At one of its ends the junction is not consistent with the germline gene, which may arise from a read error. The V and J genes are TRBV7-2 and TRBJ2-5, with 9 bases that match TRBD2. CDR1 is SGHTA, CDR2 FQGNSA, per germline. This CDR3 has 12 amino acids. The CDR3 protein is CASSLEAGGPHF. Here the CDR3 DNA reads TGTGCCAGCAGCTTAGAAGCGGGAGGCCCCCACTTC.

The V and J genes are TRBV6-5 and TRBJ1-2; TRBD1 aligns across 8 bases. CDR3 length: 14 amino acids. Germline loops: CDR1 MNHEY, CDR2 SVGAGI. Unmatched junction bases numbered 4, after V lost 6 bases and J lost 1 base. The CDR3 DNA reads TGTGCCAGCAGAACCGACAGGGGTAACTATGGCTACACCTTC. Encoded protein: CASRTDRGNYGYTF.

The V and J genes are TRBV28 and TRBJ2-1, with 12 bases fitting TRBD2. Germline values: CDR1 MDHEN, CDR2 SYDVKM. This CDR3 has 16 amino acids. The junction had 10 bases not matched to a gene; V was cut back by 6 bases and J by 7 bases. CDR3 region: CASRQQRLAGANEQFF. CDR3 nucleotides: TGTGCCAGCAGACAGCAAAGACTAGCGGGAGCGAATGAGCAGTTCTTC.

The gene calls are TRBV5-4 and TRBJ2-3; 7 bases map to TRBD1. Germline V gives CDR1 SGHNT, CDR2 YYREEE (reference sequence). V lost 4 bases, J lost 6 bases, and 8 bases stayed unmatched. The length of the CDR3 is 14 residues. Here the CDR3 reads CASSPDRAADTQYF. The CDR3, as DNA: TGTGCCAGCAGCCCCGACAGGGCGGCCGATACGCAGTATTTT.

The J gene is TRBJ1-3, the V gene TRBV7-2; 7 bases fit TRBD1. V lost 6 bases and J lost 3; bases outside the gene matches: 5. The CDR3 consists of 14 residues. Germline-derived CDR1 and CDR2 are SGHTA and FQGNSA. CDR3 protein: CASRMGQSGNTIYF. CDR3 nucleotides: TGTGCCAGCAGGATGGGACAGAGTGGAAACACCATATATTTT. The variable domain in full, with the rest retrieved from reference TRBV7-2 and TRBJ1-3, is GAGVSQSPSNKVTEKGKDVELRCDPISGHTALYWYRQSLGQGLEFLIYFQGNSAPDKSGLPSDRFSAERTGGSVSTLTIQRTQQEDSAVYLCASRMGQSGNTIYFGEGSWLTVV.

As DNA, the CDR3 is TGTGCCAGCAGCTGGGACACTCGGAACGAGCAGTACTTC. This sequence encodes CASSWDTRNEQYF. The V call is TRBV13, the J call TRBJ2-7; D perhaps matches TRBD1 (6 bases). The CDR3 totals 13 residues. The V gene's germline CDR1 is PRHDT and CDR2 FYEKMQ (reference sequence). V gave up 4 bases and J gave up 5 bases, with 12 bases separating them.

The V gene is TRBV5-5, the J gene TRBJ2-3; no clear D gene. This CDR3 region has 13 residues. Germline CDR1 and CDR2: SGHKS and YYEKEE (reference sequence). V lost 2 bases and J 3 bases, leaving 7 bases between the germline ends. CDR3 amino acids: CASSFAETDTQYF. CDR3 nucleotide sequence: TGTGCCAGCAGCTTTGCGGAAACAGATACGCAGTATTTT.

This chain joins TRBV29-1 and TRBJ2-1; possibly TRBD2 for D (5 bases). Germline V lookup: CDR1 SQVTM, CDR2 ANQGSEA. This CDR3 has 12 residues. V shed 6 bases and J shed 6 bases, with 12 bases lying between them. DNA of the CDR3: TGCAGCGTGGAGACTAATTCCAATGAGCAGTTCTTC. Translation gives CSVETNSNEQFF.

This sequence joins TRBV7-2 and TRBJ2-2; D gene unclear. The CDR3 covers 15 residues. Germline V gene lookup returns CDR1 SGHTA and CDR2 FQGNSA. With 5 bases removed from V and 1 base from J, the gap between germline ends came to 11 bases. For the CDR3, the DNA is TGTGCCAGCAGCCCGCCGACAAAGAACACCGGGGAGCTGTTTTTT. The encoded protein is CASSPPTKNTGELFF.

The genes are TRBV30 and TRBJ2-2; no clear D gene. Trimming cost V 2 bases and J 5 bases, with 6 bases left between them. Per the germline V gene, CDR1 is GTSNPN and CDR2 is SVGIG (reference sequence). The CDR3 covers 12 residues. CDR3 residues: CAWSPRTGELFF. The CDR3 DNA is TGTGCCTGGAGTCCACGGACCGGGGAGCTGTTTTTT.

This chain connects TRBV7-9 to TRBJ2-3; D is perhaps TRBD2 (7 bases). This CDR3 spans 16 amino acids. Germline V lookup: CDR1 SEHNR, CDR2 FQNEAQ (reference sequence). V dropped 1 base and J dropped 7 bases, with 18 bases sitting between them. The DNA for the CDR3 is TGTGCCAGCAGCTTAGAGGAGGGGGGGGAGCGGCATACGCAGTATTTT. This gives the protein CASSLEEGGERHTQYF.

V is TRBV19 and J is TRBJ2-7; 8 nucleotides align to TRBD2. The CDR3 consists of 16 residues. CDR1 and CDR2 (germline): LNHDA, SQIVND (reference sequence). Losses at the gene ends were 3 bases for V and 4 bases for J; bases not matched to a gene: 11. The CDR3 protein is CASSILAGLAHYEQYF. The CDR3 DNA sequence: TGTGCCAGTAGTATTCTAGCGGGCCTCGCCCATTACGAGCAGTACTTC.

This clone has just one count. The chain has TRBV4-3 and TRBJ2-1; 7 nucleotides match TRBD2. This CDR3 spans 15 amino acids. Germline V gives CDR1 LGHNA, CDR2 YSLEER. V lost 1 base to trimming and J lost 6 bases; unmatched junction nucleotides: 6. The CDR3: CASSQGWDYFNEQFF. DNA for the CDR3: TGCGCCAGCAGCCAAGGCTGGGACTACTTCAATGAGCAGTTCTTC.

CDR3 amino acids: CASSSRGGSPPDTQYF. CDR3 in DNA: TGTGCCAGCAGCTCGAGGGGCGGGAGTCCCCCAGATACGCAGTATTTT. The J gene is TRBJ2-3, the V gene TRBV7-2, with 7 bases lining up with TRBD2. Germline V gives CDR1 SGHTA, CDR2 FQGNSA. CDR3 size: 16 residues. Trimming cost V 4 bases and J 4 bases; bases outside gene matches: 11.

J is TRBJ2-2 and V is TRBV7-6, with 7 bases aligning to TRBD1. CDR1 and CDR2 from the germline V gene are SGHVS and FNYEAQ. The ends lost 5 bases at V and 3 bases at J; junction bases unmatched: 6. This CDR3 is 15 amino acids long. CDR3 loop: CASSQDRVHTGELFF. CDR3 DNA: TGTGCCAGCAGCCAAGACAGGGTGCACACCGGGGAGCTGTTTTTT. Combining the CDR3 with reference TRBV7-6 and TRBJ2-2 gives the whole variable domain GAGVSQSPRYKVTKRGQDVALRCDPISGHVSLYWYRQALGQGPEFLTYFNYEAQQDKSGLPNDRFSAERPEGSISTLTIQRTEQRDSAMYRCASSQDRVHTGELFFGEGSRLTVL.

The V gene is TRBV7-9, the J gene TRBJ2-5; D perhaps matches TRBD1 (6 bases). This CDR3 has 16 amino acids. Germline lookup yields CDR1 SEHNR and CDR2 FQNEAQ (reference sequence). V was clipped by 5 bases and J by 0 bases, with 16 bases between them. The CDR3 DNA sequence: TGTGCCAGCAGCCCACAGGGACGCCAGTACCAAGAGACCCAGTACTTC. The encoded protein is CASSPQGRQYQETQYF.

This clone has more than one count but fewer than ten. The chain carries TRBV28 and TRBJ2-1; no reliable D call. V gave up 4 bases and J gave up 6 bases, with 4 bases separating them. CDR3 size: 11 residues. Germline CDR1 and CDR2: MDHEN and SYDVKM. The CDR3 DNA is TGTGCCAGCAGTTACCCCAATGAGCAGTTCTTC. Protein sequence: CASSYPNEQFF. The entire variable domain, with the rest obtained from reference TRBV28 and TRBJ2-1, is as follows: DVKVTQSSRYLVKRTGEKVFLECVQDMDHENMFWYRQDPGLGLRLIYFSYDVKMKEKGDIPEGYSVSREKKERFSLILESASTNQTSMYLCASSYPNEQFFGPGTRLTVL.

This clone was seen a single time. The chain employs TRBV5-4 and TRBJ2-2, with D unclear. V was shortened by 1 base and J by 0 bases, with 16 bases between the two germline ends. This CDR3 is 18 amino acids long. CDR1 is SGHNT, CDR2 YYREEE, per germline (reference sequence). CDR3 nucleotides: TGTGCCAGCAGCTTGAGTGTCGCCAGGACGCCGAACACCGGGGAGCTGTTTTTT. This codes for CASSLSVARTPNTGELFF.

This clone was detected only once. The chain has TRBV28 and TRBJ1-2; D unresolved. Germline assignment: CDR1 MDHEN and CDR2 SYDVKM. The CDR3 totals 15 residues. V was pared by 4 bases and J by 3 bases, with 15 bases between. The CDR3 region is CASSSFPSVHYGYTF. CDR3 in DNA: TGTGCCAGCAGTTCATTTCCGAGTGTTCACTATGGCTACACCTTC.

The gene calls are TRBV6-5 and TRBJ2-7; D uncertain. The CDR3 length is 11 residues. Trimming took off 0 bases at V and 7 bases at J, with 4 bases between the two ends. The germline gives CDR1 MNHEY, CDR2 SVGAGI. CDR3 nucleotide sequence: TGTGCCAGCAGTTACTCAGCGGAGCAGTACTTC. This encodes CASSYSAEQYF.

The chain joins TRBV7-9 to TRBJ1-1, with 7 bases matching TRBD1. The CDR3 is 13 amino acids. The germline V gene has CDR1 SEHNR and CDR2 FQNEAQ (reference sequence). The trim removed 3 bases at V and 3 bases at J, leaving 1 base unmatched. Here the CDR3 DNA reads TGTGCCAGCAGCTTCCAGGGGGACACTGAAGCTTTCTTT. Its protein is CASSFQGDTEAFF.

V usage is TRBV5-1 and J usage is TRBJ2-7, with D unresolved. Deletions cut 3 bases from V and 6 bases from J, with 7 bases between. The CDR3 contains 11 residues. Germline loops: CDR1 SGHRS, CDR2 YFSETQ. CDR3 amino acids: CASSSAFEQYF. In DNA form, the CDR3 reads TGCGCCAGCAGCTCGGCCTTCGAGCAGTACTTC.

J is TRBJ2-5 and V is TRBV5-1; a possible D gene is TRBD2 (5 bases). The CDR3 consists of 18 residues. The ends were cut back, 3 bases at V and 5 bases at J, with 26 bases in the middle. Looked up from germline, CDR1 is SGHRS and CDR2 is YFSETQ. CDR3 nucleotides: TGCGCCAGCAGCTCCTCCTCTTTGAGCGGAGGCGGGCGCGAGACCCAGTACTTC. Translating gives CASSSSSLSGGGRETQYF. Drawing the rest from reference TRBV5-1 and TRBJ2-5, the complete variable domain is KAGVTQTPRYLIKTRGQQVTLSCSPISGHRSVSWYQQTPGQGLQFLFEYFSETQRNKGNFPGRFSGRQFSNSRSEMNVSTLELGDSALYLCASSSSSLSGGGRETQYFGPGTRLLVL.

The V call is TRBV5-1, the J call TRBJ1-2, with D tentatively TRBD1 (5 bases). Germline CDR1 is SGHRS and CDR2 is YFSETQ. The CDR3 length is 13 residues. Trimming took 6 bases from V and 7 from J, leaving 16 bases between them. This chain's CDR3 is CASTDVGVGGYTF. The CDR3 coding sequence is TGCGCCAGCACCGATGTAGGGGTCGGTGGCTACACCTTC.